This T cell receptor beta chain was sequenced during a study of shared clonotypes between healthy human individuals (dated by TCRdb to the early 2020s). Background on the whole study: The cohort comprised a couple of women and a few men aged 18 to 49 years. Different laboratories and diverse techniques were used to prepare libraries and sequence TCR repertoires, to increase sequencing depth and limit assay-specific biases. Leukapheresis yielded between about 0.94 and 8.9 billion PBMCs per donor. To estimate repertoire size and how much clonotypes are shared between individuals, the study performed deep sequencing of blood TCR repertoires from a handful of healthy adults. For each donor, three plates each were used for CD4 naive and CD4 memory, two plates were used for CD8 naive, and one plate was used for CD8 memory.

The donors were healthy, HIV-negative adults with no recently reported acute infections or vaccinations. Only Caucasian adults living in Nashville, Tennessee, USA were represented among the donors. CD4+ T cells were enriched by magnetic negative selection, after which naive cells were positively selected on CD45RA and the negative fraction was taken as the memory subset. Blood was collected by leukapheresis, and PBMCs were isolated by Ficoll-Histopaque density gradient centrifugation and then cryopreserved in liquid nitrogen vapor phase. Purity and quantity of every magnetically sorted T cell population were checked by analytical flow cytometry. From each sorted fraction, genomic DNA was isolated and quantified by UV absorbance on a Nanodrop 2000c. From the cysteine through the phenylalanine, the CDR3 covers 11 amino acids. The entry retains the CDR3 DNA only, 33 bases that are in frame from base 1. Trimming takes 5 bases from V and 6 bases from J, and the germline ends sit 9 bases apart. The germline V gene (reference sequence) provides CDR1 DFQATT and CDR2 SNEGSKA.

TCR CDR3 regions were amplified from genomic DNA by multiplex PCR using the deep immunoSEQ assay. Extracted genomic DNA from each cell subset was spread evenly across all wells of several immunoSEQ 96-well plates, with each plate serving as a replicate. For sorted subsets, each replicate PCR was loaded with around 200 ng genomic DNA, equivalent to approximately 33,000 T cell genomes. The purified libraries were quantified using a Qubit 3.0 fluorometer, sized with a Bioanalyzer 2100, and then quantified again using the KAPA Library Quantification kit. Every immunoSEQ 96-well plate was sequenced on a dedicated single-read 150-cycle Illumina NextSeq 550 flow cell. Per the source publication's procedure: Because only junctional sequences without quality scores were contained in the immunoSEQ output, filtering matching that applied to full-length reads could not be performed. To assign V/J genes and CDR3, sequences were annotated against IMGT germline references using PyIR, a Python wrapper for IgBLAST v1.9. Reads were removed for weak V/J assignments (E-value above 1e-6), missing CDR3, stop codons, out-of-frame junctions, or ambiguous translated residues. V3J clonotypes were defined as sequences sharing an identical inferred V gene, J gene, and CDR3 amino acid sequence. Percentage overlap between repertoires was computed as shared unique clonotypes divided by the size of the smaller repertoire. Three approaches were used to assess repertoire richness: RTK rarefaction, the Chao1 estimator, and Recon v2.1 estimates of unobserved clonotypes. Generation probabilities for all TCRbeta clonotypes obtained by the gDNA method from a handful of donors were computed using OLGA. As stored in TCRdb, this immuneACCESS dataset retains in-frame rearrangements with V and J assigned. A fraction of the clones does not appear; measured against another copy, unresolved V genes explain less than half of the discrepancy, and the remainder lacks a known reason. V, J and clone size are taken as reported in that table, and D and trimming were inferred from the DNA itself. Present in this sample are about 2,500,000 clones, more than 80% of which were seen just once. Roughly 0.13% of the sample is taken by the ten largest.

As for this clone: The antigen it recognizes is unknown. There are no base qualities to consult, and no much larger clone falls within one base. Within the sample, other DNA sequences also encode this same CDR3.

Broader findings and caveats from the paper: The small number of donors limited the genetic and exposure-history diversity represented. Sampling was restricted to blood, and TCR repertoires in tissue are likely to differ from TCR repertoires in blood. Larger estimated clonotype richness was generally found for naive subsets than for memory subsets. Based on pairwise subsampling, the degree of clonotype sharing among donors was expected to be affected by sequencing depth. When a handful of donors were compared, the shared fraction of clonotypes was roughly 5% for naive CD4, 3% to 4% for naive CD8, roughly 2.5% for memory CD4, and 0.4% for memory CD8. Incomplete sequencing was indicated by rarefaction of sorted-subset datasets, despite the large sequencing depth. Clonotypes shared by all four sorted-subset donors showed higher generation probabilities than non-shared clonotypes.

In this chain, TRBV20-1 is recombined with TRBJ2-3, with the D gene not confidently named. Sequencing used naive CD4+ T cells sorted from blood. The cell subset or site label for this specimen denotes: CD45RA+ positively selected. The TCR was taken from a man younger than 35 in good health. The CDR3 corresponds to CSAALGDTQYF. Here is the DNA: TGCAGTGCTGCCCTGGGGGATACGCAGTATTTT.